This T cell receptor (beta chain) stems from a study of T cell responses to AZD1222 COVID-19 vaccine. General study findings and limits: Spike-specific TCR depth and breadth grew after two AZD1222 doses.

Assay: immunoSEQ multiplex PCR; the TCRdb copy retains only in-frame clones and omits some. The sample lists roughly 28,000 clones, over 90% occurring once. CDR1 SGHRS and CDR2 YFSETQ come from the germline V gene. V was pared by 5 bases and J by 1 base, with 12 bases between. The CDR3 totals 14 residues. Regarding this clone: Its antigen is still unknown.

The sequence was obtained from an adult in good health. The sequences come from peripheral blood, collected on day 0 of AZD1222 vaccination. The chain carries TRBV5-1 and TRBJ1-1; D call uncertain. CDR3 amino acids: CASSYDGGNTEAFF. CDR3 sequence (DNA): TGCGCCAGCAGTTATGACGGAGGGAACACTGAAGCTTTCTTT.